The rows below give T cell receptor beta chains drawn from one sample of a study of PD-1 blockade in classical Hodgkin lymphoma. Method: immunoSEQ multiplex PCR; TCRdb's copy keeps in-frame clones and lacks some. In the table there are 100,000 to 130,000 clones, nearly 90% of which are singletons. The input for sequencing was peripheral blood mononuclear cells (PBMCs), taken before the second cycle of nivolumab. Receptors were obtained from a human donor with classical Hodgkin lymphoma. CDR3s leave out the opening cysteine and the closing phenylalanine or tryptophan. The D gene is left open where the match is weak.

j_call,d_call,v_call,cdr3_aa
TRBJ2-7,TRBD2,TRBV11-3,ASSIHGTSGYEQY
TRBJ2-1,TRBD2,TRBV19,ASSIDGAMGLAGPGQF
TRBJ1-3,-,TRBV4-3,ASSHGRGGNTIY
TRBJ1-2,TRBD1,TRBV28,ASSPGQGAWGYT
TRBJ2-2,-,TRBV14,ASSHSPGALLTGELF
TRBJ1-2,-,TRBV12-5,ASSPPGLGYGYT
TRBJ2-2,TRBD2,TRBV9,ASSLGLAGKVGELF
TRBJ2-5,-,TRBV7-8,ASSSIPSKVEPNPTAGETQY
TRBJ2-5,-,TRBV5-4,ASAEAEQETQY
TRBJ2-5,-,TRBV19,ASSTPLVGGETQY
TRBJ1-5,TRBD1,TRBV7-2,ASSQPRQGSGQPQH
TRBJ1-2,-,TRBV4-2,ASSQDWTKANYGYT
TRBJ2-1,TRBD1,TRBV4-3,ASSERTGQGWNEQF
TRBJ2-7,-,TRBV28,ASMAVSSREQY
TRBJ2-6,-,TRBV28,ASRRPQGSHAGGANVLT
TRBJ1-1,-,TRBV4-3,ASSHDLTKTEAF
TRBJ2-7,-,TRBV2,ASKRGSNEQY
TRBJ1-1,-,TRBV7-9,ASSSTRTAVNTEAF
TRBJ2-2,-,TRBV11-1,ASSSTVNTGELF
TRBJ1-2,-,TRBV7-2,ASSFGKVDGYT
TRBJ2-2,-,TRBV5-1,ASSAGSNTGELF
TRBJ1-5,-,TRBV6-5,ASSLDPPGVSPQH
TRBJ1-1,TRBD1,TRBV7-9,ASSQTRGQGNTEAF
TRBJ1-1,TRBD1,TRBV5-1,ASSLVGTGGTEAF
TRBJ1-2,TRBD1,TRBV18,ASSPPSLGQGKGYT
TRBJ1-1,-,TRBV5-1,ASSLGGANEAF
TRBJ2-1,TRBD1,TRBV14,ASSQDAGQGLYNEQF
TRBJ2-1,-,TRBV7-9,ASSYVGPSYNEQF
TRBJ1-2,-,TRBV10-2,ASSDEGISGGYT
TRBJ2-1,TRBD2,TRBV19,ASSIKNLAGGRYNEQF
TRBJ1-1,-,TRBV30,AWSPRMGAPEAF
TRBJ1-1,TRBD1,TRBV6-5,ASGQDMNTEAF
TRBJ1-1,-,TRBV11-2,ASSSRRQGRFTEAF
TRBJ2-7,TRBD2,TRBV4-1,ASSQESGRAYEQY
TRBJ2-5,-,TRBV14,ASSQWGTEETQY
TRBJ2-3,TRBD2,TRBV7-9,ASSSLAGAKDTQY
TRBJ2-5,TRBD2,TRBV6-1,ASRSPAGGQETQY
TRBJ2-1,-,TRBV7-9,ASSSRDFNHSYNEQF
TRBJ2-7,TRBD1,TRBV10-1,ASSEEKGAGEQY
TRBJ1-5,TRBD1,TRBV4-1,ASSPGDRGNQPQH
TRBJ2-4,TRBD2,TRBV25-1,ASRDSGKYIQY